Detailed here is one T cell receptor (beta chain). This record comes from a study of T cells in Graves' hyperthyroidism and ophthalmopathy. The PBMCs studied were ones that came from 10 ml fresh peripheral blood. The trim removed 4 bases at V and 6 bases at J, leaving 4 bases unmatched. The CDR3 contains 15 residues. Germline CDR1 is SGHVS and CDR2 is FQNEAQ. Researchers amplified the TCR beta CDR3 regions from RNA transcripts. Primed by the HTBI set, a first-round RT-PCR was run on the TCR CDR3. Each CDR3 protein is one row after TCRdb ran MiXCR on the multiplex PCR reads. Among 600,000 or so distinct CDR3 sequences, 11% to 15% were seen once, and the ten largest hold around 7%.

The chain carries TRBV7-8 and TRBJ1-6; TRBD1 matches 9 bases. The sequence was obtained from a woman between 18 and 29 years old with Graves' ophthalmopathy. Sequences were obtained from blood. The CDR3 sequence is CASSSRDRANSPLHF. In DNA form, the CDR3 reads TGTGCCAGCAGCTCCCGGGACAGGGCTAATTCACCCCTCCACTTT. The whole variable domain, filled in from reference TRBV7-8 and TRBJ1-6, reads GAGVSQSPRYKVAKRGQDVALRCDPISGHVSLFWYQQALGQGPEFLTYFQNEAQLDKSGLPSDRFFAERPEGSVSTLKIQRTQQEDSAVYLCASSSRDRANSPLHFGNGTRLTVT.